Listed below are T cell receptor beta chains from one sample, sequenced in a study of metastatic and nonmetastatic thyroid tumors. TCRdb used MiXCR to call clones anew from the PCR reads. This table holds several thousand clones, around 23% found once. The sample consisted of tumor tissue. These receptors originate from a female donor with papillary thyroid cancer or a benign thyroid nodule (not recorded which). Some clones in this sample may be carry-over from other donors' samples. Both conserved end residues are part of each CDR3. Fields, in order: clone size, V gene, CDR3 protein. Rows may omit the clone size; those that give it use once, few, many or a size class.

clone size: .; V gene: TRBV5-1; CDR3 protein: CASSGRSGYTF
clone size: medium-sized; V gene: TRBV19; CDR3 protein: CATSGRGDPNEQFF
clone size: few; V gene: TRBV6-1; CDR3 protein: CASSAYGRDYEQYF
clone size: .; V gene: TRBV6-1; CDR3 protein: CASSDGLPGLADLYEQYF
clone size: .; V gene: TRBV6-5; CDR3 protein: CASSSGYETQYF
clone size: .; V gene: TRBV5-1; CDR3 protein: CASSDEGFSGSYEQYF
clone size: few; V gene: TRBV28; CDR3 protein: CASSLAGGNNEQLF
clone size: few; V gene: TRBV30; CDR3 protein: CAWSSRDSFTDTQYF
clone size: many; V gene: TRBV9; CDR3 protein: CASSTTGYPYNEQFF
clone size: few; V gene: TRBV28; CDR3 protein: CAISLWGRGQPQHF
clone size: few; V gene: TRBV6-5; CDR3 protein: CASSYYRGHEQYF
clone size: medium-sized; V gene: TRBV24-1; CDR3 protein: CATSAGQGIVGEQFF
clone size: many; V gene: TRBV27; CDR3 protein: CASSFVRATEAFF
clone size: medium-sized; V gene: TRBV15; CDR3 protein: CATSRAGTGANNEQFF
clone size: many; V gene: TRBV10-2; CDR3 protein: CASRNTGTSGGNEQFF
clone size: .; V gene: TRBV28; CDR3 protein: CASLYLSADTQYF
clone size: .; V gene: TRBV28; CDR3 protein: CASIPPAGAEAFF
clone size: few; V gene: TRBV6-1; CDR3 protein: CASSETGLALDEQFF
clone size: many; V gene: TRBV13; CDR3 protein: CASSKEQDSWENTEAFF
clone size: .; V gene: TRBV6-2/TRBV6-3; CDR3 protein: CASYSGSEQYF
clone size: .; V gene: TRBV6-6; CDR3 protein: CASSYSMTGRNGAFF
clone size: .; V gene: TRBV19; CDR3 protein: CASSGLGEKDDYTF
clone size: many; V gene: TRBV5-6; CDR3 protein: CASSSYSGRALAKNIQYF
clone size: .; V gene: TRBV7-2; CDR3 protein: CASSTGPGYEQYF
clone size: .; V gene: TRBV25-1; CDR3 protein: CASSPDRGRLAGLFTGELFF
clone size: many; V gene: TRBV29-1; CDR3 protein: CSVEGGGEQYF
clone size: many; V gene: TRBV9; CDR3 protein: CASSVAINQPQHF
clone size: .; V gene: TRBV11-2; CDR3 protein: CASSLAVGENSPLHF
clone size: .; V gene: TRBV5-1; CDR3 protein: CASSGNSGTPEETQYF
clone size: many; V gene: TRBV18; CDR3 protein: CASSPGQGVNTEAFF
clone size: many; V gene: TRBV5-1; CDR3 protein: CASSLDPAGTNTGEPFF
clone size: .; V gene: TRBV10-3; CDR3 protein: CAISESGQSYNEQFF
clone size: .; V gene: TRBV5-1; CDR3 protein: CASSLDPGANQPQHF
clone size: .; V gene: TRBV28; CDR3 protein: CASSSLWGVGYTEAFF
clone size: .; V gene: TRBV6-5; CDR3 protein: CASSYSVTGSNSPLHF
clone size: .; V gene: TRBV25-1; CDR3 protein: CASRGHVAGWNEQFF
clone size: many; V gene: TRBV29-1; CDR3 protein: CSVGVGGLSSDEQFF
clone size: .; V gene: TRBV5-1; CDR3 protein: CASSLGDSSGANVLTF
clone size: .; V gene: TRBV5-1; CDR3 protein: CASSLGGAGPYGYTF
clone size: many; V gene: TRBV5-1; CDR3 protein: CASSPSTRFETQYF
clone size: many; V gene: TRBV9; CDR3 protein: CASSVGGNSPLHF
clone size: medium-sized; V gene: TRBV6-1; CDR3 protein: CASSVGRVIEKLFF
clone size: large; V gene: TRBV6-1; CDR3 protein: CASTGGREQYF
clone size: few; V gene: TRBV19; CDR3 protein: CASSSGQPYTEAFF
clone size: .; V gene: TRBV5-1; CDR3 protein: CASRSAGGPVTGELFF
clone size: medium-sized; V gene: TRBV2; CDR3 protein: CASEGTGSSYEQYF
clone size: .; V gene: TRBV5-1; CDR3 protein: CASSLVGLADRGTDTQYF
clone size: .; V gene: TRBV11-2; CDR3 protein: CASRPGNTEAFF
clone size: few; V gene: TRBV6-1; CDR3 protein: CASSDRGRQPQHF
clone size: many; V gene: TRBV7-2; CDR3 protein: CASSSDASYNSPLHF
clone size: medium-sized; V gene: TRBV2; CDR3 protein: CASSAPEWQYF
clone size: .; V gene: TRBV28; CDR3 protein: CASSFGTNSPLHF
clone size: .; V gene: TRBV6-1; CDR3 protein: CASRQREGLSAGELFF
clone size: .; V gene: TRBV10-1; CDR3 protein: CASSESRAGQGSYEQYF
clone size: medium-sized; V gene: TRBV20-1; CDR3 protein: CSARGGPYEQYF